The rows below give T cell receptor beta chains drawn from one sample of a study of blood T cells in healthy people across ages. MiXCR, run by TCRdb on the 5' RACE reads, gives a single entry per CDR3 protein. The table lists hundreds of thousands of distinct CDR3 sequences, 58% of them singletons. Sequencing used blood. Receptors were obtained from a man aged 25 to 45 in good health. The CDR3 runs from the conserved cysteine through the conserved F or W. A D gene is named only where the DNA matches it firmly. Not every row has a clone size; where given, it reads once, few, many or a size class.

D | J | V | size | CDR3 | DNA
- | TRBJ2-3 | TRBV29-1 | few | CSVEALSTDTQYF | TGCAGCGTTGAGGCACTTAGCACAGATACGCAGTATTTT
TRBD1 | TRBJ1-2 | TRBV10-3 | - | CAIRKSDRVENGYTF | TGTGCCATCAGGAAATCGGACAGGGTTGAGAATGGCTACACCTTC
TRBD2 | TRBJ2-5 | TRBV10-3 | - | CAIREPGLAGASETQYF | TGTGCCATCAGAGAACCGGGACTAGCGGGAGCATCAGAGACCCAGTACTTC
- | TRBJ2-3 | TRBV30 | - | CAWSPLRTDTQYF | TGTGCCTGGAGTCCGTTACGCACAGATACGCAGTATTTT
TRBD2 | TRBJ2-3 | TRBV20-1 | - | CSATLAGVPDTQYF | TGCAGTGCTACTCTTGCGGGGGTCCCAGATACGCAGTATTTT
- | TRBJ2-1 | TRBV10-3 | few | CAISERYENEQFF | TGTGCCATCAGTGAGCGATATGAGAATGAGCAGTTCTTC
- | TRBJ1-5 | TRBV5-6 | - | CASSLLYLGLDQPQHF | TGTGCCAGTAGCTTGCTTTACTTGGGGTTGGATCAGCCCCAGCATTTT
- | TRBJ2-4 | TRBV6-6 | - | CASRSQGIAKNIQYF | TGTGCCAGCAGAAGCCAGGGTATAGCCAAAAACATTCAGTACTTC
- | TRBJ2-5 | TRBV28 | once | CASSLQGGYQETQYF | TGTGCCAGCAGTTTACAGGGGGGGTACCAAGAGACCCAGTACTTC
- | TRBJ2-4 | TRBV20-1 | - | CSASETDKNIQYF | TGCAGTGCTAGTGAGACAGACAAAAACATTCAGTACTTC
- | TRBJ1-1 | TRBV27 | - | CASRAPGPNTEAFF | TGTGCCAGCAGGGCCCCGGGACCGAACACTGAAGCTTTCTTT
- | TRBJ2-2 | TRBV29-1 | once | CSVGRVGDGELFF | TGCAGCGTTGGACGTGTGGGGGACGGGGAGCTGTTTTTT
- | TRBJ2-7 | TRBV25-1 | - | CASSESGQSGYEQYF | TGTGCCAGCAGTGAATCAGGACAAAGCGGCTACGAGCAGTACTTC
TRBD1 | TRBJ1-1 | TRBV3-1 | - | CASRRQGRTEAFF | TGTGCCAGCAGAAGACAGGGGAGAACTGAAGCTTTCTTT
- | TRBJ2-7 | TRBV6-5 | - | CASSVTGPPGNEQYF | TGTGCCAGCAGCGTGACAGGCCCCCCGGGCAACGAGCAGTACTTC
TRBD2 | TRBJ2-1 | TRBV6-6 | - | CASSYSTGASGDNEQFF | TGTGCCAGCAGTTACTCGACTGGGGCTAGCGGAGACAATGAGCAGTTCTTC
TRBD1 | TRBJ1-5 | TRBV29-1 | - | CSVGTGLGQPQHF | TGCAGCGTGGGGACAGGGCTTGGGCAGCCCCAGCATTTT
TRBD1 | TRBJ2-7 | TRBV7-2 | few | CASSANRGEQYF | TGTGCCAGCAGCGCAAACAGGGGCGAGCAGTACTTC
TRBD1 | TRBJ1-2 | TRBV4-2 | - | CASSQEGTGGLGYTF | TGTGCCAGCAGCCAAGAAGGGACAGGGGGATTGGGCTACACCTTC
- | TRBJ2-7 | TRBV5-1 | few | CASTLEQVPYEQYF | TGCGCCAGCACCCTTGAGCAGGTCCCCTACGAGCAGTACTTC
TRBD2 | TRBJ2-5 | TRBV5-1 | - | CASSPLGVAGVETQYF | TGCGCCAGCAGCCCCCTCGGGGTAGCGGGGGTGGAGACCCAGTACTTC
- | TRBJ1-5 | TRBV7-2 | - | CASSLSQVINQPQHF | TGTGCCAGCAGCTTGTCACAGGTTATAAATCAGCCCCAGCATTTT
- | TRBJ2-3 | TRBV27 | - | CASSSVEPDGHTQYF | TGTGCCAGTAGTTCCGTAGAGCCCGACGGACATACGCAGTATTTT
- | TRBJ2-3 | TRBV6-5 | - | CASSPLGASTDTQYF | TGTGCCAGCAGCCCTCTGGGGGCTAGCACAGATACGCAGTATTTT
- | TRBJ2-7 | TRBV28 | - | CASSLRLGYEQYF | TGTGCCAGCAGTTTGAGGTTAGGGTACGAGCAGTACTTC